Listed below are T cell receptor beta chains from one sample, sequenced in a study of glioma-infiltrating T cells. TCRdb called the multiplex PCR reads again in MiXCR, with one record for every CDR3 protein. Of roughly 200,000 distinct CDR3 sequences in the sample, about 46% were seen once. The source material was glioma tissue, nonneoplastic brain tissue, or PBMCs (not recorded which). These receptors came from a human donor with low-grade glioma or glioblastoma, undergoing nonglioma brain surgery, or in good health (not recorded which). Each CDR3 is given with its conserved first and last residue. D genes are given only for firm matches. The size field is filled for only some rows; it gives once, few, many or a size class.

size: once
J: TRBJ2-7
D: -
V: TRBV5-1
DNA: TGCGCCAGCAGCTTGGATCACCAGGGAGGTCCCTACGAGCAGTACTTC
CDR3: CASSLDHQGGPYEQYF

size: -
J: TRBJ2-7
D: TRBD2
V: TRBV3-1
DNA: TGTGCCAGCAGCCGAGAGACGACTAGCGAAACCTACGAGCAGTACTTC
CDR3: CASSRETTSETYEQYF

size: -
J: TRBJ2-6
D: TRBD2
V: TRBV6-5
DNA: TGTGCCAGCAGTGACTTGGGGAGGGCCCCCTCTGGGGCCAACGTCCTGACTTTC
CDR3: CASSDLGRAPSGANVLTF

size: -
J: TRBJ2-5
D: -
V: TRBV29-1
DNA: TGCAGCGTTGAACTAGTCGTTGGAGAGACCCAGTACTTC
CDR3: CSVELVVGETQYF

size: many
J: TRBJ2-7
D: -
V: TRBV6-1
DNA: TGTGCCAGCAGAAAAGGACAGGGAGGGTACGAGCAGTACTTC
CDR3: CASRKGQGGYEQYF

size: -
J: TRBJ1-5
D: -
V: TRBV5-6
DNA: TGTGCCAGCACCGAAGGACAGTTCAATCAGCCCCAGCATTTT
CDR3: CASTEGQFNQPQHF

size: -
J: TRBJ2-1
D: -
V: TRBV7-6
DNA: TGTGCCAGCAGCTTCAGTCAAGGTAATGAGCAGTTCTTC
CDR3: CASSFSQGNEQFF

size: -
J: TRBJ2-5
D: -
V: TRBV3-1
DNA: TGTGCCAGCAGCAAAGATGCCAGCAGGGGTCAGACCCAGTACTTC
CDR3: CASSKDASRGQTQYF

size: many
J: TRBJ1-5
D: -
V: TRBV28
DNA: TGTGCCAGCAGTTTGAATCAGATGAATCAGCCCCAGCATTTT
CDR3: CASSLNQMNQPQHF

size: few
J: TRBJ2-1
D: -
V: TRBV5-1
DNA: TGCGCCAGCAGCTTGGCCACGTTAACCTACAATGAGCAGTTCTTC
CDR3: CASSLATLTYNEQFF

size: -
J: TRBJ2-7
D: TRBD1
V: TRBV19
DNA: TGTGCCAGTATCCGCCCGGGACAGGGGGTGTACGAGCAGTACTTC
CDR3: CASIRPGQGVYEQYF

size: few
J: TRBJ2-3
D: TRBD2
V: TRBV11-2
DNA: TGTGCCAGCAGCCGAGTAGCGGGAGGGCCCACAGATACGCAGTATTTT
CDR3: CASSRVAGGPTDTQYF

size: -
J: TRBJ1-2
D: -
V: TRBV24-1
DNA: TGTGCCACCAGTGATAAACCCGCGAGTGTCTACACCTTC
CDR3: CATSDKPASVYTF

size: -
J: TRBJ2-7
D: TRBD1
V: TRBV18
DNA: TGTACCAGCTCACCGATGGGACAGGTCTACGAGCAGTACTTC
CDR3: CTSSPMGQVYEQYF

size: -
J: TRBJ2-5
D: -
V: TRBV28
DNA: -
CDR3: CASSLIGGDYFGETQYF

size: -
J: TRBJ2-2
D: -
V: TRBV4-1
DNA: TGCGCCAGCAGCCAAGATCCCCACGGGGAGCTGTTTTTC
CDR3: CASSQDPHGELFF

size: many
J: TRBJ2-2
D: -
V: TRBV27
DNA: TGTGCCAGCAGTCGCTCAGGTGGCTCGTCCACCGGGGAGCTGTTTTTT
CDR3: CASSRSGGSSTGELFF

size: many
J: TRBJ1-2
D: -
V: TRBV2
DNA: TGTGCCAGCATGACAGACGGCTACACCTTC
CDR3: CASMTDGYTF

size: many
J: TRBJ2-1
D: TRBD2
V: TRBV20-1
DNA: TGCTCGGTAGCGGGATTTGGGGATGAGCAGTTCTTC
CDR3: CSVAGFGDEQFF

size: many
J: TRBJ2-1
D: -
V: TRBV14
DNA: TGTGCCAGCAGCCAAGTTATCTGGGGTTCTGAGCAGTTCTTC
CDR3: CASSQVIWGSEQFF

size: many
J: TRBJ2-7
D: -
V: TRBV27
DNA: TGTGCCAGCAGTTTATCCCCCTCAGCTTACGAGCAGTACTTC
CDR3: CASSLSPSAYEQYF

size: -
J: TRBJ2-7
D: TRBD1
V: TRBV5-1
DNA: TGCGCCAGCAGCTTGGGGGACAGCAGATACGAGCAGTACTTC
CDR3: CASSLGDSRYEQYF

size: -
J: TRBJ2-5
D: -
V: TRBV7-8
DNA: TGTGCCAGCAGCCTGGGGACGCCTGGACGGGAGACCCAGTACTTC
CDR3: CASSLGTPGRETQYF

size: many
J: TRBJ1-5
D: TRBD1
V: TRBV15
DNA: TGTGCCACCAGCAGAGATCAGGGGGCGACCAAGGATGCCCAGCATTTT
CDR3: CATSRDQGATKDAQHF

size: many
J: TRBJ2-1
D: TRBD2
V: TRBV10-3
DNA: TGTGCCATCAGGGGGACTAGCGGGAGATTGGGTGAGCAGTTCTTC
CDR3: CAIRGTSGRLGEQFF

size: -
J: TRBJ1-5
D: TRBD1
V: TRBV28
DNA: TGTGCCAGCAGACAAGGACAGGGTCTAGACTCTAACGATCAGCCTCAGCATTTT
CDR3: CASRQGQGLDSNDQPQHF

size: -
J: TRBJ2-5
D: TRBD2
V: TRBV20-1
DNA: TGCAGTGCCATAAGCGGGAGAGGGATTCAAGAGACCAAGTACTTC
CDR3: CSAISGRGIQETKYF

size: many
J: TRBJ1-2
D: -
V: TRBV4-2
DNA: TGTGCCAGCAGCCAAGATAGGGCAGGACACAATGGCTACACCTTC
CDR3: CASSQDRAGHNGYTF

size: many
J: TRBJ2-3
D: TRBD1
V: TRBV6-1
DNA: TGTGCCAGCAGCCACAGGGGACAGAACACAGATACGCAGTATTTT
CDR3: CASSHRGQNTDTQYF

size: many
J: TRBJ1-6
D: -
V: TRBV5-1
DNA: TGCGCCAGCAGCAGATCGACAGGCTCTAATTCACCCCTCCACTTT
CDR3: CASSRSTGSNSPLHF

size: many
J: TRBJ1-5
D: -
V: TRBV28
DNA: TGTGCCAGCAGCTCGGGACTTTTCGGACTAGGTCAGCCCCAGCATTTT
CDR3: CASSSGLFGLGQPQHF

size: -
J: TRBJ1-5
D: TRBD1
V: TRBV12-3/TRBV12-4
DNA: TGTGCCAGCAGTTTATTTCGACAGGGAAGTCAGCCCCAGCATTTT
CDR3: CASSLFRQGSQPQHF

size: -
J: TRBJ2-7
D: -
V: TRBV3-1
DNA: TGTGCCAGCAGCCAAGTTCCGTCCTACGAGCAGTACTTC
CDR3: CASSQVPSYEQYF

size: -
J: TRBJ2-2
D: TRBD2
V: TRBV28
DNA: TGTGCCAGCAGCCCCAGCGGGGAGGGCCATCATGGGGAGCTGTTTTTT
CDR3: CASSPSGEGHHGELFF

size: -
J: TRBJ2-1
D: -
V: TRBV19
DNA: TGTGCCAGTAGTATGATACAGGTTGATGAGCAGTTCTTC
CDR3: CASSMIQVDEQFF

size: medium-sized
J: TRBJ2-2
D: -
V: TRBV27
DNA: TGTGCCAGCAGTTTGATCTCCGGCGGGGAGCTGTTTTTT
CDR3: CASSLISGGELFF

size: many
J: TRBJ1-2
D: -
V: TRBV27
DNA: TGTGCCAGCAACCGGGACGGTCGGAACTATGGCTACACCTTC
CDR3: CASNRDGRNYGYTF

size: -
J: TRBJ2-5
D: -
V: TRBV11-2
DNA: TGTGCCAGCAGCTTACGGTCGCGTGTCCGGAGCCAAGAGACCCAGTACTTC
CDR3: CASSLRSRVRSQETQYF

size: many
J: TRBJ2-7
D: -
V: TRBV5-4
DNA: TGTGCCAGCAGCCTCCCAGGACCCGGTGAGCAGTACTTC
CDR3: CASSLPGPGEQYF

size: -
J: TRBJ2-1
D: TRBD2
V: TRBV30
DNA: TGTGCCTGGAGTGGGATAGCGGGAGGGTATGAGCAGTTCTTC
CDR3: CAWSGIAGGYEQFF

size: -
J: TRBJ2-3
D: TRBD2
V: TRBV3-1
DNA: TGTGCCAGCAGCCCGGACTCTAGCGGGAGTGCAAATACGCAGTATTTT
CDR3: CASSPDSSGSANTQYF

size: many
J: TRBJ1-1
D: -
V: TRBV2
DNA: TGTGCCAGCAGTGAAGTACGGATGGAGAACACTGAAGCTTTCTTT
CDR3: CASSEVRMENTEAFF

size: -
J: TRBJ2-3
D: -
V: TRBV2
DNA: TGTGCCAGCATCCAGGGGGGGTTTAGCACAGATACGCAGTATTTT
CDR3: CASIQGGFSTDTQYF

size: -
J: TRBJ2-1
D: -
V: TRBV29-1
DNA: TGCAGCACGGTAGCGGATGCCTACAATGAGCAGTTCTTC
CDR3: CSTVADAYNEQFF

size: -
J: TRBJ1-1
D: -
V: TRBV6-5
DNA: TGTGCCAGAAGTTACCTACTAGGGTCGTGGGGAGATTTCTTT
CDR3: CARSYLLGSWGDFF

size: few
J: TRBJ1-1
D: -
V: TRBV14
DNA: TGTGCCAGCAGCCAAGTCGGAGGGTTCGGCACTGAAGCTTTCTTT
CDR3: CASSQVGGFGTEAFF

size: -
J: TRBJ1-5
D: -
V: TRBV28
DNA: TGTGCCAGCAGTAAGAACGGGTGGGGAGGCAATCAGCCCCAGCATTTT
CDR3: CASSKNGWGGNQPQHF

size: many
J: TRBJ1-1
D: -
V: TRBV10-3
DNA: TGTGCCATCAGTGAGCCGGGGGGGGAAGCTTTCTTT
CDR3: CAISEPGGEAFF